These 21 T cell receptor beta chains came from one sample sequenced in a study of cytomegalovirus exposure and HLA in healthy donors. Generated by immunoSEQ multiplex PCR, the TCRdb table keeps only in-frame clones and is missing some. The sample has about 82,000 clones; approximately 95% are singletons. The source material was PBMCs. Receptors were obtained from a young woman in good health and CMV-seronegative.

The chain's CDR3 is CATSRDLYSYNEQFF. In nucleotides, the CDR3 is TGTGCCACCAGCAGAGATCTCTACTCCTACAATGAGCAGTTCTTC. The J gene is TRBJ2-1, the V gene TRBV15, with D hard to call. This CDR3 comprises 15 residues. The germline V and J ends were trimmed by 0 bases and 0 bases, with 6 bases remaining between them. Germline loops: CDR1 LNHNV, CDR2 YYDKDF (reference sequence). The full variable domain, completed using reference TRBV15 and TRBJ2-1, is DAMVIQNPRYQVTQFGKPVTLSCSQTLNHNVMYWYQQKSSQAPKLLFHYYDKDFNNEADTPDNFQSRRPNTSFCFLDIRSPGLGDTAMYLCATSRDLYSYNEQFFGPGTRLTVL.

This clone showed up just once. V gene TRBV6-4 combines with J gene TRBJ2-3, with TRBD2 matching over 7 bases. The germline V gene has CDR1 MRHNA and CDR2 SNTAGT. The ends lost 1 base at V and 0 bases at J; junction bases unmatched: 4. The CDR3 is made up of 16 amino acids. The CDR3 DNA sequence: TGTGCCAGCAGTGACTTCGGGGGAGGGAGCACAGATACGCAGTATTTT. Translating gives CASSDFGGGSTDTQYF.

This chain joins TRBV29-1 and TRBJ2-2; maybe TRBD2 (5 bases). V lost 7 bases to trimming and J lost 1 base, with 7 bases between them. CDR3 length equals 12 residues. Germline V CDR1 and CDR2: SQVTM, ANQGSEA. CDR3 protein: CSGERNTGELFF. The DNA of the CDR3 is TGCAGCGGGGAGCGGAACACCGGGGAGCTGTTTTTT.

The rearrangement links TRBV6-1 to TRBJ2-2, with D possibly being TRBD1 (6 bases). Germline V gives CDR1 MNHNS, CDR2 SASEGT. The CDR3 loop spans 15 amino acids. V was shortened by 5 bases and J by 3 bases, with 13 bases between the two germline ends. CDR3: CASSSRAGDTGELFF. CDR3 DNA: TGTGCCAGCAGTAGCAGGGCAGGGGACACCGGGGAGCTGTTTTTT.

This sequence joins TRBV5-6 and TRBJ2-7, with 9 bases matching TRBD1. The CDR3 totals 15 residues. CDR1 and CDR2 (germline): SGHDT, YYEEEE. V lost 3 bases, J lost 4 bases, and 8 bases stayed unmatched. The CDR3 protein is CASSYVWDRDYEQYF. The CDR3 nucleotides read TGTGCCAGCAGCTATGTCTGGGACAGGGATTACGAGCAGTACTTC.

The J gene is TRBJ1-1, the V gene TRBV5-5; D possibly corresponds to TRBD1 (5 bases). The CDR3 spans 13 residues. CDR1 and CDR2 (germline): SGHKS, YYEKEE (reference sequence). Trimming stripped 1 base from V and 7 bases from J, with 11 bases between. CDR3 in DNA: TGTGCCAGCAGCTTGAGGGACTATGGTGAAGCTTTCTTT. It is translated as CASSLRDYGEAFF.

This chain connects TRBV5-8 to TRBJ1-1, with no clear D. CDR3 length: 14 amino acids. V lost 7 bases and J lost 0, with 13 bases in between. CDR1 SGHTS and CDR2 YDEGEE come from the germline V gene. The CDR3 protein is CASLRGLLNTEAFF. CDR3 DNA sequence: TGTGCCAGCTTAAGAGGACTTTTGAACACTGAAGCTTTCTTT. Full variable domain (outside the CDR3, taken from reference TRBV5-8 and TRBJ1-1): EAGVTQSPTHLIKTRGQQATLRCSPISGHTSVYWYQQALGLGLQFLLWYDEGEERNRGNFPPRFSGRQFPNYSSELNVNALELEDSALYLCASLRGLLNTEAFFGQGTRLTVV.

J is TRBJ2-3 and V is TRBV18; a weak D match, TRBD2 (5 bases). The CDR3 is 15 residues long. V dropped 4 bases and J dropped 0 bases, with 11 bases sitting between them. Per the germline V gene, CDR1 is KGHSH and CDR2 is LQKENI. The CDR3 DNA sequence: TGTGCCAGCTCACTTACGGGATCTAGCACAGATACGCAGTATTTT. Translated, it gives CASSLTGSSTDTQYF.

The V gene is TRBV12-5, the J gene TRBJ2-5; the match to TRBD1 covers 8 bases. The CDR3 is 16 amino acids. With 6 bases clipped from V and 5 bases from J, the junction kept 14 bases outside the gene matches. Germline loops: CDR1 LGHNT, CDR2 FRNRAP. In DNA form, the CDR3 reads TGTGCTAGTGGACGTGGACAGGGCAACACGAGTGAGACCCAGTACTTC. Protein sequence: CASGRGQGNTSETQYF.

CDR3: CASSEAGPYGYTF. The CDR3 DNA reads as TGTGCCAGCAGTGAGGCGGGCCCCTATGGCTACACCTTC. The chain carries TRBV6-1 and TRBJ1-2; D is ambiguous. This CDR3 comprises 13 residues. The V gene's germline CDR1 is MNHNS and CDR2 SASEGT. The V gene lost 3 bases and the J gene lost 4 bases, with 9 bases spanning the gap.

The chain is built from TRBV7-9 and TRBJ2-7; 8 bases fit TRBD1. The CDR3 covers 13 residues. Trimming cost V 1 base and J 6 bases; bases outside gene matches: 2. Per germline, CDR1 SEHNR and CDR2 FQNEAQ (reference sequence). The CDR3 region is CASSLGQGTEQYF. In DNA, the CDR3 is TGTGCCAGCAGCTTAGGACAGGGGACCGAGCAGTACTTC.

V is TRBV2 and J is TRBJ2-7, with no clear D. Trimming left V 5 bases short and J 2 bases short, with 4 bases between. CDR3 length: 11 amino acids. Germline assignment: CDR1 SNHLY and CDR2 FYNNEI. The CDR3, as DNA: TGTGCCAGCAGTACAGCCTACGAGCAGTACTTC. Its translation: CASSTAYEQYF.

The genes are TRBV5-5 and TRBJ2-7; possibly TRBD1 for D (6 bases). This CDR3 has 14 amino acids. Per the germline V gene, CDR1 is SGHKS and CDR2 is YYEKEE (reference sequence). V dropped 2 bases and J dropped 2 bases, with 11 bases sitting between them. In DNA form, the CDR3 reads TGTGCCAGCAGCTTTGAGGGGACAACCTACGAGCAGTACTTC. It encodes CASSFEGTTYEQYF.

The chain combines TRBV30 with TRBJ2-1; 8 positions match TRBD1. This CDR3 is 15 amino acids long. In germline, CDR1 is GTSNPN, CDR2 SVGIG (reference sequence). The V and J ends lost 1 base and 8 bases, in that order; junction bases with no gene match: 10. The CDR3 loop reads CAWSDYRGALHEQFF. The CDR3 DNA sequence: TGTGCCTGGAGTGACTACAGGGGGGCCCTCCATGAGCAGTTCTTC.

The V gene is TRBV28, the J gene TRBJ1-1; D unclear. Germline V gene sequence: CDR1 MDHEN, CDR2 SYDVKM. Deletions cut 1 base from V and 11 bases from J, with 11 bases between. This CDR3 spans 12 amino acids. The CDR3 nucleotides are TGTGCCAGCAGTTTATTAGCGACCGGGGCTTTCTTT. Protein: CASSLLATGAFF.

The rearrangement uses TRBV19 and TRBJ2-1, with TRBD1 matching 10 bases. CDR3 size: 13 residues. Germline V gene data show CDR1 as LNHDA and CDR2 as SQIVND (reference sequence). Trimming cost V 6 bases and J 4 bases; bases outside gene matches: 0. The CDR3 here is CASRDRGYNEQFF. DNA of the CDR3: TGTGCCAGTAGGGACAGGGGGTACAATGAGCAGTTCTTC.

The CDR3 is CASSLTGSSYNSPLHF. The CDR3 region has the DNA TGTGCCAGCAGCCTCACAGGGAGCTCCTATAATTCACCCCTCCACTTT. The chain uses TRBV27 and TRBJ1-6, with D tentatively TRBD1 (6 bases). CDR1 and CDR2 (germline): MNHEY, SMNVEV (reference sequence). Trimming took off 6 bases at V and 0 bases at J, with 12 bases between the two ends. This CDR3 comprises 16 residues.

The CDR3 sequence is CASSDVGKAGEQYF. CDR3 nucleotide sequence: TGTGCCAGCAGTGATGTAGGGAAAGCGGGGGAGCAGTACTTC. The rearrangement links TRBV2 to TRBJ2-7; 7 bases fit TRBD2. J was trimmed by 7 bases and V by 3 bases; bases with no gene match: 9. Germline CDR1 is SNHLY and CDR2 is FYNNEI. This CDR3 comprises 14 residues.

J is TRBJ2-7 and V is TRBV5-1, with a weak D call TRBD2 (5 bases). There are 14 residues in the CDR3. Germline V CDR1 and CDR2: SGHRS, YFSETQ. Trimming removed 2 bases from V and 4 bases from J, with 13 bases in between. CDR3 DNA sequence: TGCGCCAGCAGCTTAGGGAGCCCTGGATACGAGCAGTACTTC. Amino acids: CASSLGSPGYEQYF.

This chain uses TRBV7-2 with TRBJ2-2; the D gene is possibly TRBD1 (6 bases). V was pared by 4 bases and J by 3 bases, with 15 bases between. Germline values: CDR1 SGHTA, CDR2 FQGNSA. This CDR3 contains 16 residues. CDR3 coding DNA: TGTGCCAGCAGCTGGCGCAGGGGTAGGGACACCGGGGAGCTGTTTTTT. The encoded protein is CASSWRRGRDTGELFF. The full variable domain, with the rest looked up from reference TRBV7-2 and TRBJ2-2, is GAGVSQSPSNKVTEKGKDVELRCDPISGHTALYWYRQSLGQGLEFLIYFQGNSAPDKSGLPSDRFSAERTGGSVSTLTIQRTQQEDSAVYLCASSWRRGRDTGELFFGEGSRLTVL.

The chain recombines TRBV2 with TRBJ2-1; 13 bases are shared with TRBD2. Unmatched junction bases numbered 5, after V lost 10 bases and J lost 5 bases. Germline values: CDR1 SNHLY, CDR2 FYNNEI. This CDR3 is 14 amino acids long. The CDR3 spells CATLGLAGNNEQFF. The CDR3 nucleotides read TGTGCCACGTTGGGACTAGCGGGAAACAATGAGCAGTTCTTC. The variable domain in full, completed from reference TRBV2 and TRBJ2-1, reads EPEVTQTPSHQVTQMGQEVILRCVPISNHLYFYWYRQILGQKVEFLVSFYNNEISEKSEIFDDQFSVERPDGSNFTLKIRSTKLEDSAMYFCATLGLAGNNEQFFGPGTRLTVL.